What follows is one TCR beta chain and its context. What it recognizes is unknown. The germline CDR1 and CDR2 sequences are SGDLS and YYNGEE. This CDR3 is built from 14 residues. V trimming: 4 bases; J trimming: 0 bases; junction bases outside the gene matches: 3. This specimen belongs to a study of OX40 agonist ivuxolimab in advanced cancers. For the study at large: Eligibility rules accepted prior anti-PD-1, anti-PD-L1 or anti-CTLA-4 therapy, and around 40% had some.

Profiling relied on immunoSEQ multiplex PCR, and the TCRdb table lists in-frame clones only, not all of them. The sample records some 100,000 clones, around 91% being singletons. Study findings and constraints: Also present in some nonresponders was a low level of normalized T-cell clonal expansion. Clonal expansion by week 6 occurred in CD4+ and CD8+ blood T cells (at 0.1 to 3.0 mg/kg).

This chain connects TRBV9 to TRBJ1-1; 7 bases fit TRBD1. The clonotype originates from an adult with an advanced solid tumor such as melanoma, head and neck, liver or kidney cancer. Sample: CD4+ or CD8+ T cells sorted from blood, taken in a trial of the OX40 agonist ivuxolimab. The CDR3 sequence: CASSLDRVNTEAFF. The DNA for the CDR3 is TGTGCCAGCAGCCTTGACAGGGTGAACACTGAAGCTTTCTTT.